These 23 T cell receptor beta chains were sequenced from one sample in a study of OX40 agonist ivuxolimab in advanced cancers. Profiling relied on immunoSEQ multiplex PCR, and the TCRdb table lists in-frame clones only, not all of them. The sample yields about 100,000 clones, less than 95% seen once. The specimen was CD4+ or CD8+ T cells sorted from blood, collected in a trial of the OX40 agonist ivuxolimab. The receptors here all came from an adult with an advanced solid tumor such as melanoma, head and neck, liver or kidney cancer.

This clone was picked up one time. This sequence joins TRBV5-1 and TRBJ2-3, with no clear D. CDR3 size: 12 residues. Germline CDR1 reads SGHRS; CDR2 reads YFSETQ. V was trimmed by 3 bases and J by 4 bases, leaving 6 bases between them. DNA of the CDR3: TGCGCCAGCAGCTCTCTTGCAGATACGCAGTATTTT. Translation gives CASSSLADTQYF.

The V call is TRBV9, the J call TRBJ2-1, with D possibly TRBD2 on 6 matching bases. V was shortened by 2 bases and J by 3 bases, with 6 bases between the two germline ends. The CDR3 is 13 amino acids. Per the germline V gene, CDR1 is SGDLS and CDR2 is YYNGEE. CDR3 loop: CASSVRDYNEQFF. The CDR3 nucleotides read TGTGCCAGCAGCGTGCGGGACTACAATGAGCAGTTCTTC.

This sequence joins TRBV9 and TRBJ2-5; 8 bases line up with TRBD2. The ends lost 0 bases at V and 5 bases at J; junction bases unmatched: 12. This CDR3 has 17 residues. Germline-derived CDR1 and CDR2 are SGDLS and YYNGEE. The CDR3, as DNA: TGTGCCAGCAGCGTAGCCCCCAGCGGGGCGGGAGGTGAGACCCAGTACTTC. Amino acid sequence: CASSVAPSGAGGETQYF.

The chain has TRBV30 and TRBJ1-1, with D perhaps matching TRBD1 (6 bases). V shed 4 bases and J shed 3 bases, with 21 bases lying between them. Germline CDR1 is GTSNPN and CDR2 is SVGIG (reference sequence). This CDR3 is built from 16 residues. For the CDR3, the DNA is TGTGCCTGGATTTTGGGGGCCAGGGCCGACGACACTGAAGCTTTCTTT. Protein sequence: CAWILGARADDTEAFF.

This clone has a single count. The V gene is TRBV30, the J gene TRBJ1-2; D is perhaps TRBD1 (5 bases). V lost 4 bases and J 7 bases, leaving 10 bases between the germline ends. The CDR3 is 11 amino acids. Germline V CDR1 and CDR2: GTSNPN, SVGIG (reference sequence). CDR3 region: CAWMGRGGYTF. As DNA, the CDR3 is TGTGCCTGGATGGGGCGCGGTGGCTACACCTTC. Full variable domain (outside the CDR3, taken from reference TRBV30 and TRBJ1-2): SQTIHQWPATLVQPVGSPLSLECTVEGTSNPNLYWYRQAAGRGLQLLFYSVGIGQISSEVPQNLSASRPQDRQFILSSKKLLLSDSGFYLCAWMGRGGYTFGSGTRLTVV.

This clone has a handful of counts. The chain links TRBV6-6 to TRBJ2-7, with D unclear. Trimming took 6 bases from V and 6 from J, leaving 18 bases between them. Germline V gene data show CDR1 as MNHNY and CDR2 as SVGAGI (reference sequence). The CDR3 loop spans 14 amino acids. The CDR3 DNA reads as TGTGCCAGCAGACCCTCGTTGTTGCCCTCCGAGCAGTACTTC. Its translation: CASRPSLLPSEQYF.

J is TRBJ2-7 and V is TRBV28; D gene unclear. V lost 1 base and J 0 bases, leaving 7 bases between the germline ends. This CDR3 comprises 14 residues. Germline V gene data show CDR1 as MDHEN and CDR2 as SYDVKM. The CDR3 bases are TGTGCCAGCAGTTTATATTTCGGCTCCTACGAGCAGTACTTC. The encoded protein is CASSLYFGSYEQYF.

CDR3 in amino acids: CASSKAPGLVLIEETQYF. The CDR3 DNA is TGTGCCAGCAGCAAAGCCCCCGGACTAGTGCTAATTGAAGAGACCCAGTACTTC. This chain connects TRBV21-1 to TRBJ2-5; the table's D call, TRBD2, was not checked against the DNA. TRBV21-1 is assigned pseudogene status. The CDR3 is 18 residues long.

The gene calls are TRBV19 and TRBJ1-2; D uncertain. Germline V lookup: CDR1 LNHDA, CDR2 SQIVND (reference sequence). The CDR3 contains 12 residues. Trimming took off 7 bases at V and 4 bases at J, with 10 bases between the two ends. CDR3 sequence (DNA): TGTGCCAGTACCGGACGGCTCTATGGCTACACCTTC. This gives the protein CASTGRLYGYTF.

The genes are TRBV28 and TRBJ2-7, with D uncertain. This CDR3 spans 12 amino acids. Trimming shortened V by 6 bases and J by 7 bases, and 13 bases separated the two germline ends. CDR1 and CDR2 from the germline V gene are MDHEN and SYDVKM. The CDR3 region has the DNA TGTGCCAGCAGCCGGAGCCAAGGTGAGCAGTACTTC. Protein sequence: CASSRSQGEQYF.

The CDR3 loop reads CASSPDSWETQYF. The CDR3, as DNA: TGCGCCAGCAGCCCGGACAGTTGGGAGACCCAGTACTTC. This rearrangement joins TRBV5-1 to TRBJ2-5; tentatively, D is TRBD1 (6 bases). Trimming cost V 4 bases and J 5 bases, with 12 bases left between them. The CDR3 is 13 residues long. From germline, CDR1 is SGHRS and CDR2 YFSETQ.

The chain recombines TRBV5-1 with TRBJ2-1; D is undetermined. Germline CDR1 is SGHRS and CDR2 is YFSETQ. The CDR3 covers 17 residues. V lost 4 bases and J lost 7, with 24 bases in between. The DNA for the CDR3 is TGCGCCAGCAGCCCCCTGGTTCTTTCACTAAAGGGTAATGAGCAGTTCTTC. Translation: CASSPLVLSLKGNEQFF.

This chain joins TRBV5-1 and TRBJ2-7; TRBD2 might be the D (6 bases). This CDR3 region has 14 residues. V lost 1 base and J 0 bases, leaving 8 bases between the germline ends. Germline assignment: CDR1 SGHRS and CDR2 YFSETQ. The CDR3 here is CASSLSGPSYEQYF. The CDR3 DNA reads as TGCGCCAGCAGCTTGAGCGGGCCCTCCTACGAGCAGTACTTC.

The chain has TRBV10-3 and TRBJ1-4; D gene uncertain. The germline V gene encodes CDR1 ENHRY and CDR2 SYGVKD. Deletions cut 10 bases from V and 1 base from J, with 16 bases between. The CDR3 has 15 residues. CDR3 region: CATRLSGGTNEKLFF. In nucleotides, the CDR3 is TGTGCCACGAGGCTGTCAGGTGGAACTAATGAAAAACTGTTTTTT.

The chain carries TRBV7-3 and TRBJ2-7; 13 positions agree with TRBD2. Trimming took 4 bases from V and 6 from J; bases not matched to a gene: 6. The germline V gene encodes CDR1 SGHTA and CDR2 FQGTGA. This CDR3 contains 15 residues. CDR3 loop: CASSYGLAGEGEQYF. The CDR3 DNA is TGTGCCAGCAGCTACGGACTAGCGGGAGAGGGCGAGCAGTACTTC.

V is TRBV7-2 and J is TRBJ2-7; D may be TRBD2 (5 bases). There are 15 residues in the CDR3. The ends were cut back, 1 base at V and 3 bases at J, with 13 bases in the middle. The germline CDR1 and CDR2 sequences are SGHTA and FQGNSA. The CDR3 sequence is CASSLVVGSGYEQYF. As DNA, the CDR3 is TGTGCCAGCAGCTTAGTTGTTGGGAGTGGCTACGAGCAGTACTTC.

This chain joins TRBV4-3 and TRBJ1-1, with a possible D match to TRBD1 (5 bases). Germline V gene sequence: CDR1 LGHNA, CDR2 YSLEER. CDR3 length equals 13 residues. The V gene lost 1 base and the J gene lost 6 bases, with 9 bases spanning the gap. The CDR3 sequence is CASSQAGKAEAFF. The CDR3 DNA reads as TGCGCCAGCAGCCAAGCAGGGAAAGCTGAAGCTTTCTTT.

The gene calls are TRBV7-2 and TRBJ1-2, with TRBD1 matching 7 bases. Looked up from germline, CDR1 is SGHTA and CDR2 is FQGNSA. The CDR3 is 15 amino acids. Trimming cost V 5 bases and J 7 bases; bases outside gene matches: 13. This CDR3 reads CASSRGRDSYGGYTF. The CDR3, as DNA: TGTGCCAGCAGCCGCGGACGGGACAGCTATGGTGGCTACACCTTC.

J is TRBJ2-1 and V is TRBV5-1; 7 bases fit TRBD2. With 7 bases clipped from V and 6 bases from J, the junction kept 13 bases outside the gene matches. CDR1 and CDR2 (germline): SGHRS, YFSETQ. This CDR3 contains 15 residues. The CDR3 bases are TGCGCCAGCGACCCCCTAAGCGGGGTTTCCAATGAGCAGTTCTTC. Translation: CASDPLSGVSNEQFF.

This chain connects TRBV28 to TRBJ2-5, with TRBD1 matching 8 bases. V lost 6 bases, J lost 5 bases, and 5 bases stayed unmatched. Germline lookup yields CDR1 MDHEN and CDR2 SYDVKM. The CDR3 loop spans 13 amino acids. The chain's CDR3 is CASRYRGRETQYF. As DNA, the CDR3 is TGTGCCAGCAGGTACAGGGGGAGGGAGACCCAGTACTTC.

This chain joins TRBV27 and TRBJ2-7; tentatively, D is TRBD1 (7 bases). CDR3 size: 16 residues. Germline CDR1 MNHEY, CDR2 SMNVEV (reference sequence). V lost 6 bases and J 5 bases, leaving 23 bases between the germline ends. This CDR3 reads CASRLGGRTMVHEQYF. The CDR3 DNA reads TGTGCCAGCAGATTAGGGGGCCGGACTATGGTGCACGAGCAGTACTTC.

V gene TRBV5-4 combines with J gene TRBJ2-1; D remains unclear. The ends were cut back, 3 bases at V and 0 bases at J, with 13 bases in the middle. This CDR3 spans 16 amino acids. The germline V gene encodes CDR1 SGHNT and CDR2 YYREEE (reference sequence). In DNA form, the CDR3 reads TGTGCCAGCAGCTCCCAGATTGAAAGCTCCTACAATGAGCAGTTCTTC. It translates to CASSSQIESSYNEQFF. The full variable domain, rest sourced from reference TRBV5-4 and TRBJ2-1, is ETGVTQSPTHLIKTRGQQVTLRCSSQSGHNTVSWYQQALGQGPQFIFQYYREEENGRGNFPPRFSGLQFPNYSSELNVNALELDDSALYLCASSSQIESSYNEQFFGPGTRLTVL.

The chain couples TRBV4-3 to TRBJ2-1; possibly TRBD2 for D (5 bases). V shed 1 base and J shed 5 bases, with 9 bases lying between them. Germline lookup yields CDR1 LGHNA and CDR2 YSLEER. CDR3 size: 14 residues. CDR3 nucleotide sequence: TGCGCCAGCAGCCAAGCCGGGAAAAACAATGAGCAGTTCTTC. It is translated as CASSQAGKNNEQFF.